The clone carrying this T cell receptor beta chain was counted only a few times. This record belongs to a study of shared T cell receptors in the human thymus. Clones were read by immunoSEQ multiplex PCR, and TCRdb kept only the in-frame ones, dropping some. The sample records 700,000 or so clones, approximately 83% being singletons. This CDR3 is 15 amino acids long. Germline CDR1 reads SGHDT; CDR2 reads YYEEEE. V shed 5 bases and J 3 bases; nucleotides not matched to a gene: 6. The data were also submitted as part of a second study, on human thymus T cells.

This clonotype originated in a girl less than two years old with a congenital heart defect. Sequenced sample: thymocytes. The rearrangement joins TRBV5-6 to TRBJ2-5, with 11 bases that match TRBD1. CDR3 region: CASRDRDRGEETQYF. The CDR3 DNA follows: TGTGCCAGCAGGGACCGGGACAGGGGGGAAGAGACCCAGTACTTC.